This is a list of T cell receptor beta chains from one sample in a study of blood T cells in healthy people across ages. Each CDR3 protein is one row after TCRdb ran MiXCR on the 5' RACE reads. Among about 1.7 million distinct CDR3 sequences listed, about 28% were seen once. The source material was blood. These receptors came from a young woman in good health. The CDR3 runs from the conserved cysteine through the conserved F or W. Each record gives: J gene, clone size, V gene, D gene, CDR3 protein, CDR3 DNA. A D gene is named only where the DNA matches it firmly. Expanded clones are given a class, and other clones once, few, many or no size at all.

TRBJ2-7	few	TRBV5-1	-	CASSLASRASGAKYEQYF	TGCGCCAGCAGCTTGGCTTCAAGAGCAAGCGGAGCAAAATACGAGCAGTACTTC
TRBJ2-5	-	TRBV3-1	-	CASSLPQGEETQYF	TGTGCCAGCAGCCTACCACAGGGCGAAGAGACCCAGTACTTC
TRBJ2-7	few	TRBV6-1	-	CASTQGGSSYEQYF	TGTGCCAGCACCCAGGGAGGCAGTTCCTACGAGCAGTACTTC
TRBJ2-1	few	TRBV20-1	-	CSARTPGLRRVNNEQFF	TGCAGTGCTAGAACCCCGGGACTCCGGAGAGTAAACAATGAGCAGTTCTTC
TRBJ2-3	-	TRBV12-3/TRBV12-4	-	CASSSKLSTDVQYF	TGTGCCAGCAGTTCCAAACTGAGCACAGATGTGCAGTATTTT
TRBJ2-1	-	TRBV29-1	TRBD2	CSVEVSSGGNNEQVF	TGCAGCGTTGAAGTGTCTAGCGGGGGGAACAATGAGCAGGTCTTC
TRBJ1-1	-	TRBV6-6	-	CASSYGQERNTEAFF	TGTGCCAGCAGTTACGGGCAGGAACGGAACACTGAAGCTTTCTTT
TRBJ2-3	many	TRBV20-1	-	CSAITRYQVKDTQYF	TGCAGTGCCATTACTAGGTATCAAGTTAAAGATACGCAGTATTTT
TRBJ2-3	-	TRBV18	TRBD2	CASSPREFSDTQYF	TGTGCCAGCTCACCGCGGGAGTTTAGCGATACGCAGTATTTT
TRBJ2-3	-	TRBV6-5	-	CASRVRSTDTQYF	TGTGCCAGCAGGGTGAGAAGCACAGATACGCAGTATTTT
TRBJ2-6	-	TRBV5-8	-	CASSLYVAGANVLTF	TGTGCCAGCAGCTTGTATGTTGCTGGGGCCAACGTCCTGACTTTC
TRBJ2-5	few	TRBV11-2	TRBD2	CASSLRYAGGVGETQYF	TGTGCCAGCAGCTTACGATACGCGGGAGGTGTCGGTGAGACCCAGTACTTC
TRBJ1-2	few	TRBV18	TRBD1	CASSPGQEGYYGYTF	TGTGCCAGCTCGCCGGGACAGGAGGGGTACTATGGCTACACCTTC
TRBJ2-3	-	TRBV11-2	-	CASSRVISDTQYF	TGTGCCAGCAGCAGGGTGATCAGCGATACGCAGTATTTT
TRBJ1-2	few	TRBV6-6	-	CAGSTANYGYTF	TGTGCCGGCTCGACGGCAAACTATGGCTACACCTTC
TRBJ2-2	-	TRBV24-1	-	CATSDFGDSTGELFF	TGTGCCACCAGTGATTTTGGGGACTCCACCGGGGAGCTGTTTTTT
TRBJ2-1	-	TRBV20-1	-	CSAKGRSSYNEQFF	TGCAGTGCCAAGGGTAGATCCTCCTACAATGAGCAGTTCTTC
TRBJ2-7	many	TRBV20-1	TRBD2	CSAARAGGTPSYEQYF	TGCAGTGCTGCCAGAGCGGGGGGGACCCCCTCCTACGAGCAGTACTTC
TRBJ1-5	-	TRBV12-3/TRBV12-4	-	CASSFPPGGSGQPQHF	TGTGCCAGCAGTTTCCCCCCGGGGGGAAGCGGTCAGCCCCAGCATTTT
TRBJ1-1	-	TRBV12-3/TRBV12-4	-	CASSLRQVGTEAFF	TGTGCCAGCAGTTTACGACAGGTAGGCACTGAAGCTTTCTTT
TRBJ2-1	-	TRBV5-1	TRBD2	CASSLPLAGEGPYNEQFF	TGCGCCAGCAGCTTGCCCCTAGCGGGAGAAGGGCCTTACAATGAGCAGTTCTTC
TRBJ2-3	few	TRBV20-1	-	CTTVGVGTDTQYF	TGCACCACAGTGGGGGTCGGCACAGATACGCAGTATTTT
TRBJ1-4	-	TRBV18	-	CASARSTNEKLFF	TGTGCCAGCGCCCGGTCGACTAATGAAAAACTGTTTTTT
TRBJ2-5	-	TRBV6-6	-	CAGSYQGRAQETQYF	TGTGCCGGCAGTTACCAAGGCAGGGCCCAAGAGACCCAGTACTTC
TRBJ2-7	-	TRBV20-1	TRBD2	CSASSGTRSVPYNEQYF	TGCAGTGCTAGTTCCGGGACTAGGTCGGTCCCCTACAATGAGCAGTACTTC
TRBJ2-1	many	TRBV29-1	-	CSGQGDDYNEQFF	TGCAGCGGGCAGGGCGATGACTACAATGAGCAGTTCTTC
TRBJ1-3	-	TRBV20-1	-	CSAPIANSGNTIYF	TGCAGTGCTCCGATCGCAAACTCTGGAAACACCATATATTTT
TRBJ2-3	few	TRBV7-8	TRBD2	CASSSSGSTTDTQYF	TGTGCCAGCAGCTCTAGCGGGAGTACTACAGATACGCAGTATTTT
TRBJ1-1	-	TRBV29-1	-	CSGRGSTEAFF	TGCAGCGGTCGGGGCAGCACTGAAGCTTTCTTT
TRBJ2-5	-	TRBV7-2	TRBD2	CASSLIAGVYNEQYF	TGTGCCAGCAGCTTAATAGCGGGGGTTTACAATGAGCAGTACTTC
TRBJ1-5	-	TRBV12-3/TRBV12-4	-	CASSETNGNQPQHF	TGTGCCAGCAGCGAAACAAATGGCAATCAGCCCCAGCATTTT
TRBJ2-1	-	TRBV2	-	CASSEQGLSNNEQFF	TGTGCCAGCAGTGAACAGGGGCTCTCGAACAATGAGCAGTTCTTC
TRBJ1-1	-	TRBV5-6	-	CASSLAMGEAFF	TGTGCCAGCAGCTTGGCCATGGGGGAAGCTTTCTTT
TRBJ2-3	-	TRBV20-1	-	CSARWAGARDTQYF	TGCAGTGCTAGGTGGGCGGGGGCCCGGGATACGCAGTATTTT
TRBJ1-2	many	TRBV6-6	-	CASSYGITGAHGYTF	TGTGCCAGCAGTTACGGCATCACCGGCGCCCATGGCTACACCTTC
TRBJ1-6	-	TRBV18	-	CASSPNAPPLHF	TGTGCCAGCTCACCTAACGCTCCACCCCTCCACTTT
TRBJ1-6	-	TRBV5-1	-	CASSRIGGGNSPLHF	TGCGCCAGCAGCCGTATCGGAGGGGGGAATTCACCCCTCCACTTT
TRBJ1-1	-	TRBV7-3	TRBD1	CASNRQGTAEAFF	TGTGCCAGCAACCGACAGGGAACAGCTGAAGCTTTCTTT
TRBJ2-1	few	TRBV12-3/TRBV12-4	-	CASGIFDEQFF	TGTGCCAGCGGGATATTTGATGAGCAGTTCTTC
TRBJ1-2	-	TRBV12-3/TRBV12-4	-	CASSLNRVGGYTF	TGTGCCAGCAGTTTGAACAGGGTAGGGGGCTACACCTTC
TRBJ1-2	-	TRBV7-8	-	CASSKVTANYGYTF	TGTGCCAGCAGTAAGGTCACCGCTAACTATGGCTACACCTTC
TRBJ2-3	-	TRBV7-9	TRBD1	CASSLPWTGETDTQYF	TGTGCCAGCAGCTTACCCTGGACAGGGGAGACAGATACGCAGTATTTT
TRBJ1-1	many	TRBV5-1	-	CASSLQTNTEAFF	TGCGCCAGCAGCCTACAGACAAACACTGAAGCTTTCTTT
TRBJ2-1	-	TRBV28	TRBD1	CASSLAGTESYNEQFF	TGTGCCAGCAGTTTAGCCGGGACAGAATCATACAATGAGCAGTTCTTC
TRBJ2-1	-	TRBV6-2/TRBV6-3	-	CASSSAGVGQNEQFF	TGTGCCAGCAGTTCCGCGGGAGTGGGACAGAATGAGCAGTTCTTC
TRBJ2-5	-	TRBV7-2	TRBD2	CAGSRAGREPQYF	TGTGCCGGCAGCCGCGCAGGGAGGGAGCCCCAGTACTTC
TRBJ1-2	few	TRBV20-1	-	CSASLKNTNYGYTF	TGCAGTGCTAGTCTGAAAAATACTAACTATGGCTACACCTTC
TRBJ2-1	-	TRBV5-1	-	CASSQGDPKPEQFF	TGCGCCAGCAGCCAAGGTGACCCGAAGCCCGAGCAGTTCTTC
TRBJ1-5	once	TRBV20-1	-	CSTTSPGGNNQPQHF	TGCAGTACCACCTCACCCGGGGGGAACAATCAGCCCCAGCATTTT
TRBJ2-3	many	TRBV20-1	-	CSVATISTDTQYF	TGCAGTGTCGCGACTATTAGCACAGATACGCAGTATTTT
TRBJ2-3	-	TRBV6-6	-	CASSYPSGRARDTQYF	TGTGCCAGCAGTTACCCATCGGGACGGGCAAGGGATACGCAGTATTTT
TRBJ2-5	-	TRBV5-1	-	CASSLEQPRGGETQYF	TGCGCCAGCAGCTTGGAACAGCCACGGGGAGGAGAGACCCAGTACTTC
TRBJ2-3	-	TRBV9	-	CASSAEGGTTDTQYF	TGTGCCAGCAGTGCGGAAGGCGGAACGACAGATACGCAGTATTTT
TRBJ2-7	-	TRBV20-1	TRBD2	CSVSLAGECSEQYF	TGCAGTGTCTCACTAGCGGGAGAGTGTAGCGAGCAGTACTTC
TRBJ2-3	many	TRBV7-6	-	CASSLMADTQYF	TGTGCCAGCAGCTTAATGGCGGACACGCAGTATTTT
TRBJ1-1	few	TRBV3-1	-	CASSHEGHTEAFF	TGTGCCAGCAGCCATGAGGGCCACACTGAAGCTTTCTTT
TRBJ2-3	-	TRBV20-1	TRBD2	CSARDKGLAGGSSTDTQYF	TGCAGTGCTAGAGATAAGGGGCTAGCGGGGGGGTCTAGCACAGATACGCAGTATTTT
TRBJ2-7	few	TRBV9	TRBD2	CASSTGLAGGNEQYF	TGTGCCAGCAGCACAGGACTAGCGGGAGGGAATGAGCAGTACTTC
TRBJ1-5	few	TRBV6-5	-	CASSYSGPRPQHF	TGTGCCAGCAGTTACTCAGGGCCGCGGCCCCAGCATTTT
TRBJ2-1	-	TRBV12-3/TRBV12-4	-	CASKGGGNNPSSYNEQFF	TGTGCCAGCAAGGGGGGAGGGAACAACCCAAGCTCCTACAATGAGCAGTTCTTC